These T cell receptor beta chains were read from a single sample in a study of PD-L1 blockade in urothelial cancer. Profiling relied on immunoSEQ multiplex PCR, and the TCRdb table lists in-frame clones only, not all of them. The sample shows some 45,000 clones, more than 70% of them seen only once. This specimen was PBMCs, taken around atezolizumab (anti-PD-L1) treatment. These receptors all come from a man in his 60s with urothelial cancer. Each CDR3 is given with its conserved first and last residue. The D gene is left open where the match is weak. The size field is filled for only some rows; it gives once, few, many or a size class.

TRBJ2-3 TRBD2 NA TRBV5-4 CASSTGRQGGTDTQYF TGTGCCAGCAGCACCGGACGTCAGGGAGGGACAGATACGCAGTATTTT
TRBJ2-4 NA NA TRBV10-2 CASASGTKNIQYF TGCGCCAGTGCTTCCGGGACAAAGAACATTCAGTACTTC
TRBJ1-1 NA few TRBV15 CATSRKTVLDTEAFF TGTGCCACCAGCAGGAAGACAGTACTGGACACTGAAGCTTTCTTT
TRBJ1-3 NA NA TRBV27 CASRLLGSGNTIYF TGTGCCAGCAGACTACTGGGCTCTGGAAACACCATATATTTT
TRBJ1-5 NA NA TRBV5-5 CASSLIPNQPQHF TGTGCCAGCAGCCTTATCCCCAATCAGCCCCAGCATTTT
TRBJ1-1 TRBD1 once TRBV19 CASSPDRGREGEAFF TGTGCCAGTAGTCCCGACAGGGGGCGAGAGGGTGAAGCTTTCTTT
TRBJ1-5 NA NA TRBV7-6 CASSLYMSGEGGPQHF TGTGCCAGCAGCTTATACATGAGTGGGGAGGGAGGACCCCAGCATTTT
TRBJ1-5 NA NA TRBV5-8 CASSLAGQTGQPQHF TGTGCCAGCAGCTTGGCCGGACAGACGGGGCAGCCCCAGCATTTT
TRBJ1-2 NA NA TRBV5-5 CASSSGSPYYGYTF TGTGCCAGCAGCTCGGGTAGCCCCTACTATGGCTACACCTTC
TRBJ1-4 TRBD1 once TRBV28 CASSIYRGANEKLFF TGTGCCAGCAGTATCTACAGGGGGGCTAATGAAAAACTGTTTTTT
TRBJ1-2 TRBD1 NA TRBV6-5 CASSPGGDYGYTF TGTGCCAGCAGTCCAGGGGGAGACTATGGCTACACCTTC
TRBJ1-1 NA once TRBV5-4 CASSLSPSTEAFF TGTGCCAGCAGCTTGAGCCCAAGCACTGAAGCTTTCTTT
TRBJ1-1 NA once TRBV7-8 CASSLARGTEAFF TGTGCCAGCAGCTTAGCGAGGGGGACTGAAGCTTTCTTT
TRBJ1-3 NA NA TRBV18 CASSANSGNTIYF TGTGCCAGCTCCGCAAACAGTGGAAACACCATATATTTT
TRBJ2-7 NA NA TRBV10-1 CASSSRRPRGEQYF TGCGCCAGCAGCTCACGTCGACCAAGGGGCGAGCAGTACTTC
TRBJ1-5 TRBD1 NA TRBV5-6 CASSFGPGTAQPQHF TGTGCCAGCAGCTTTGGCCCCGGGACAGCACAGCCCCAGCATTTT
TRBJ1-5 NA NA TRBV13 CASSLGQRNQPQHF TGTGCCAGCAGCTTAGGACAGCGCAATCAGCCCCAGCATTTT
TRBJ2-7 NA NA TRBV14 CASSQESAGTYEQYF TGTGCCAGCAGCCAAGAATCGGCAGGAACCTACGAGCAGTACTTC
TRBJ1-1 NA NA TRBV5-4 CASSKDRSSMNTEAFF TGTGCCAGCAGCAAAGACAGGTCCTCCATGAACACTGAAGCTTTCTTT
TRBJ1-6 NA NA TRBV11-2 CASSLPTANSPLHF TGTGCCAGCAGCTTACCCACAGCCAATTCACCCCTCCACTTT
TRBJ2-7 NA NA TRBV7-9 CASSLDSEQYF TGTGCCAGCAGCTTAGACAGCGAGCAGTACTTC
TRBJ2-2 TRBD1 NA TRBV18 CASPSQGAANTGELFF TGTGCCAGTCCCAGCCAGGGGGCGGCGAACACCGGGGAGCTGTTTTTT
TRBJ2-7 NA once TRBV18 CASSPSQSRGEQYF TGTGCCAGCTCACCATCCCAGAGCAGGGGCGAGCAGTACTTC
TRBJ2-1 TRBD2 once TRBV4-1 CASSQDLAGGGNEQFF TGCGCCAGCAGCCAAGATCTAGCGGGAGGGGGGAATGAGCAGTTCTTC
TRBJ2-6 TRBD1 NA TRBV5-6 CASSSAQGAGGANVLTF TGTGCCAGCAGCTCCGCCCAGGGGGCGGGAGGGGCCAACGTCCTGACTTTC
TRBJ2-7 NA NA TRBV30 CAWKRALTYEQYF TGTGCCTGGAAGCGGGCCCTTACCTACGAGCAGTACTTC
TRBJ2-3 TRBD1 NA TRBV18 CASSTGTGGDAQYF TGTGCCAGCTCAACTGGGACAGGGGGCGATGCGCAGTATTTT
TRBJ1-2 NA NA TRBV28 CASNAYSQVWAYGYTF TGTGCCAGCAACGCCTATAGTCAGGTTTGGGCCTATGGCTACACCTTC
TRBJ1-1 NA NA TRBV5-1 CASSLVLGGPGLNTEAFF TGCGCCAGCAGCTTGGTATTGGGCGGTCCAGGGCTGAACACTGAAGCTTTCTTT
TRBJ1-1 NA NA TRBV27 CASSFLSTGKVTEAFF TGTGCCAGCAGTTTCCTCTCAACAGGGAAGGTTACTGAAGCTTTCTTT
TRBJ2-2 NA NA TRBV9 CASSKGEGELFF TGTGCCAGCTCCAAGGGGGAAGGGGAGCTGTTTTTT
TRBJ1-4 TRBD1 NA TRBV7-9 CASRANRGRESEKLFF TGTGCCAGCAGGGCAAACAGGGGGCGAGAGAGTGAAAAACTGTTTTTT
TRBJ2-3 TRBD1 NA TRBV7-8 CASSLADRGTDTQYF TGTGCCAGCAGCTTAGCAGACAGGGGCACAGATACGCAGTATTTT
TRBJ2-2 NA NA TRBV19 CASSIRNSGGELFF TGTGCCAGTAGTATAAGAAACAGTGGCGGGGAGCTGTTTTTT
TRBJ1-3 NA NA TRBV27 CASSSWGGSGNTIYF TGTGCCAGCAGTTCATGGGGGGGATCTGGAAACACCATATATTTT
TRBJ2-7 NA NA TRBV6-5 CARMEAYEQYF TGTGCCAGGATGGAGGCCTACGAGCAGTACTTC
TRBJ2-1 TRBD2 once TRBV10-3 CAISESVAGDAFDEQFF TGTGCCATCAGTGAGTCGGTAGCGGGAGATGCCTTCGATGAGCAGTTCTTC
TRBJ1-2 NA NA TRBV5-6 CASSPTGRDYGYTF TGTGCCAGCAGCCCCACAGGGAGGGACTATGGCTACACCTTC
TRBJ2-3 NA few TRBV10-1 CASGNSMTTDTQYF TGCGCCAGCGGAAACTCGATGACTACAGATACGCAGTATTTT
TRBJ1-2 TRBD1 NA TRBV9 CASSVAFRGPNYGYTF TGTGCCAGCAGCGTAGCCTTCAGGGGGCCTAACTATGGCTACACCTTC
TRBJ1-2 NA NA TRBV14 CASSPTRGGYTF TGTGCCAGCAGCCCCACGAGGGGGGGCTACACCTTC
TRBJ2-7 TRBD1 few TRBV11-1 CASSPQGARNEQYF TGTGCCAGCAGCCCCCAGGGGGCGAGGAACGAGCAGTACTTC
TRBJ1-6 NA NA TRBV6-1 CASTGQSNSPLHF TGTGCCAGCACGGGACAAAGTAATTCACCCCTCCACTTT
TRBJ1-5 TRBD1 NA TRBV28 CASGLGTGSNQPQHF TGTGCCAGCGGTTTGGGGACAGGTAGCAATCAGCCCCAGCATTTT
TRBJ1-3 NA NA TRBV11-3 CASSSRTGNTIYF TGTGCCAGCAGTTCCCGGACAGGAAACACCATATATTTT